Listed here are 18 T cell receptor beta chains from one sample, sequenced in a study of T-cell reconstitution after alpha-beta-depleted transplantation in children. Preparation of the TCRbeta library involved a method that used unique molecular identifiers. TCRdb reprocessed the PCR reads with MiXCR, giving one entry per CDR3 protein. This sample carries 200,000 to 250,000 distinct CDR3 sequences, around 7.8% of them seen once, and the ten largest clones take just under 6.5%. The starting material was PBMCs, mostly from graft donor cells, obtained 180 days after TCRalphabeta/CD19-depleted stem cell transplant. The source of these receptors is a male patient aged 10-17 years who had a stem cell transplant for acute lymphoblastic leukemia, so the T cells may come from the graft donor.

This clonotype was seen ten or more times. The V and J genes are TRBV11-2 and TRBJ1-3; D remains unclear. The V gene's germline CDR1 is SGHAT and CDR2 FQNNGV. This CDR3 has 15 residues. V lost 1 base and J 0 bases, leaving 7 bases between the germline ends. The CDR3 loop is CASSLGHFSGNTIYF. Here the CDR3 DNA reads TGTGCCAGCAGCTTAGGCCACTTCTCTGGAAACACCATATATTTT. Complete variable domain (other parts from reference TRBV11-2 and TRBJ1-3): EAGVAQSPRYKIIEKRQSVAFWCNPISGHATLYWYQQILGQGPKLLIQFQNNGVVDDSQLPKDRFSAERLKGVDSTLKIQPAKLEDSAVYLCASSLGHFSGNTIYFGEGSWLTVV.

This clonotype was found many times. The chain recombines TRBV28 with TRBJ1-2; D gene unclear. Germline assignment: CDR1 MDHEN and CDR2 SYDVKM. V lost 2 bases and J lost 5, with 18 bases in between. There are 16 residues in the CDR3. In DNA, the CDR3 is TGTGCCAGCAGTTTAGAGGCAACCCCCTTCTCTTATGGCTACACCTTC. It specifies CASSLEATPFSYGYTF.

This clonotype was seen ten or more times. The genes are TRBV4-2 and TRBJ2-6; D possibly corresponds to TRBD1 (6 bases). V gave up 2 bases and J gave up 0 bases, with 8 bases separating them. The CDR3 length is 16 residues. The germline gives CDR1 LGHNA, CDR2 YNFKEQ. The CDR3 coding sequence is TGTGCCAGCAGCCAAACAGGGAGCTCTGGGGCCAACGTCCTGACTTTC. It yields the protein CASSQTGSSGANVLTF.

At least ten counts were recorded for this clonotype. The rearrangement uses TRBV12-3 or TRBV12-4 and TRBJ2-5; D ambiguous. The CDR3 length is 15 residues. V lost 2 bases, J lost 5 bases, and 15 bases lay in between. CDR3 loop: CASSLLWTQSETQYF. In nucleotides, the CDR3 is TGTGCCAGCAGTTTACTATGGACGCAGTCGGAGACCCAGTACTTC.

This clonotype was detected ten times or more. The chain combines TRBV7-2 with TRBJ2-7; 7 nucleotides agree with TRBD1. This CDR3 spans 13 amino acids. CDR1 and CDR2 from the germline V gene are SGHTA and FQGNSA. Trimming at V came to 5 bases and at J to 7 bases, leaving 8 bases not matched to a gene. CDR3 loop: CASSPGQPREQYF. Written as DNA, the CDR3 is TGTGCCAGCAGCCCGGGACAGCCTAGGGAGCAGTACTTC. The variable domain in full, completed from reference TRBV7-2 and TRBJ2-7, reads GAGVSQSPSNKVTEKGKDVELRCDPISGHTALYWYRQSLGQGLEFLIYFQGNSAPDKSGLPSDRFSAERTGGSVSTLTIQRTQQEDSAVYLCASSPGQPREQYFGPGTRLTVT.

This clonotype was seen repeatedly, ten times or more. The chain recombines TRBV5-1 with TRBJ2-7; 9 bases line up with TRBD1. The CDR3 is made up of 16 amino acids. CDR1 is SGHRS, CDR2 YFSETQ, per germline. The junction had 7 bases not matched to a gene; V was cut back by 2 bases and J by 1 base. Here the CDR3 reads CASSFPHGTGSYEQYF. The CDR3 nucleotides read TGCGCCAGCAGCTTCCCCCACGGGACAGGGTCCTACGAGCAGTACTTC.

In its sample, this clonotype was seen many times. V usage is TRBV29-1 and J usage is TRBJ2-3; D unclear. The V end lost 0 bases, the J end lost 0 bases, and 7 bases lay between the germline ends. The CDR3 extends over 14 amino acids. The germline gives CDR1 SQVTM, CDR2 ANQGSEA. This chain's CDR3 is CSVEEGRSTDTQYF. The CDR3 region has the DNA TGCAGCGTTGAAGAGGGCCGTAGCACAGATACGCAGTATTTT.

This clonotype was seen only a few times. V usage is TRBV28 and J usage is TRBJ2-1; the D is unclear. V was clipped by 4 bases and J by 8 bases, with 30 bases between them. Germline loops: CDR1 MDHEN, CDR2 SYDVKM. The CDR3 loop spans 19 amino acids. The DNA of the CDR3 is TGTGCCAGCAGTTCCAGATCACAGAGCCTGTGGCGAAGAATAGATGAGCAGTTCTTC. As protein: CASSSRSQSLWRRIDEQFF.

This clonotype was seen ten or more times. The chain joins TRBV27 to TRBJ1-1; the D is unclear. Per the germline V gene, CDR1 is MNHEY and CDR2 is SMNVEV (reference sequence). The CDR3 spans 15 residues. V was pared by 5 bases and J by 8 bases, with 21 bases between. The CDR3 here is CASSNYLTGRREAFF. The DNA of the CDR3 is TGTGCCAGCAGTAACTATTTAACTGGAAGGCGAGAAGCTTTCTTT.

This clonotype has ten or more counts. V usage is TRBV18 and J usage is TRBJ2-7, with D unresolved. Germline CDR1 KGHSH, CDR2 LQKENI. This CDR3 has 13 residues. The ends were cut back, 2 bases at V and 3 bases at J, with 8 bases in the middle. This CDR3 reads CASSPGLDYEQYF. CDR3 coding DNA: TGTGCCAGCTCACCAGGGCTAGACTACGAGCAGTACTTC.

This clonotype was recorded at least ten times. This chain connects TRBV29-1 to TRBJ2-1, with TRBD1 identical over 10 bases. This CDR3 is built from 15 residues. The germline V gene encodes CDR1 SQVTM and CDR2 ANQGSEA. Unmatched junction bases numbered 6, after V lost 0 bases and J lost 7 bases. The DNA for the CDR3 is TGCAGCGTTGAAGATCTCCGGGACAGGGGTAATGAGCAGTTCTTC. It yields the protein CSVEDLRDRGNEQFF.

Points on this clonotype: It may be a read error: a sequence one base away is much more abundant. Here the CDR3 omits its conserved ending phenylalanine or tryptophan, so a read error is the likely source. J is TRBJ2-4 and V is TRBV3-1; weak D call: TRBD2 (6 bases). The CDR3 totals 14 residues. V dropped 1 base and J dropped 4 bases, with 8 bases sitting between them. Per germline, CDR1 LGHDT and CDR2 YNNKEL (reference sequence). The CDR3 region is CASSQVGGKNIQYC. The CDR3 DNA sequence: TGTGCCAGCAGCCAAGTCGGAGGGAAAAACATTCAGTACTGC.

This clonotype was seen many times. This chain uses TRBV28 with TRBJ2-5, with 7 bases fitting TRBD1. The germline V gene encodes CDR1 MDHEN and CDR2 SYDVKM. Unmatched junction bases numbered 10, after V lost 8 bases and J lost 4 bases. The CDR3 contains 14 residues. As DNA, the CDR3 is TGTGCCAGCCTAGGGGACAGCCAGAGAGAGACCCAGTACTTC. Encoded protein: CASLGDSQRETQYF.

This clonotype has ten or more counts. The chain carries TRBV28 and TRBJ2-7, with unresolved D. This CDR3 spans 15 amino acids. Germline V gene lookup returns CDR1 MDHEN and CDR2 SYDVKM. V lost 6 bases and J lost 0, with 15 bases in between. CDR3 bases: TGTGCCAGCAGCCTAATCCCGGGCAGCTCCTACGAGCAGTACTTC. Translated: CASSLIPGSSYEQYF.

This clonotype has ten or more counts. V and J are TRBV20-1 and TRBJ2-7; 10 bases fit TRBD2. The germline gives CDR1 DFQATT, CDR2 SNEGSKA (reference sequence). The ends lost 6 bases at V and 3 bases at J; junction bases unmatched: 5. This CDR3 has 13 residues. In nucleotides, the CDR3 is TGCAGTGCCCACCGACTAGCGGGCTACGAGCAGTACTTC. Translation: CSAHRLAGYEQYF.

This clonotype was recorded many times. V usage is TRBV7-3 and J usage is TRBJ2-7, with 7 bases fitting TRBD2. J was trimmed by 8 bases and V by 2 bases; bases with no gene match: 9. There are 14 residues in the CDR3. CDR1 and CDR2 (germline): SGHTA, FQGTGA. CDR3 nucleotides: TGTGCCAGCAGCTTATCTAGCGGCCAAGAACAGCAGTACTTC. This gives the protein CASSLSSGQEQQYF.

Many counts were recorded for this clonotype. The chain links TRBV20-1 to TRBJ2-3, with TRBD2 matching over 13 bases. CDR1 DFQATT and CDR2 SNEGSKA come from the germline V gene (reference sequence). V lost 2 bases and J lost 5; bases outside the gene matches: 7. This CDR3 has 16 residues. CDR3 nucleotide sequence: TGCAGTGCTAGATCCCCGGGACTAGCGGGAATAGATACGCAGTATTTT. Amino acid sequence: CSARSPGLAGIDTQYF.

The table lists this clonotype with many counts. The rearrangement uses TRBV20-1 and TRBJ2-3; D call uncertain. This CDR3 region has 13 residues. Germline lookup yields CDR1 DFQATT and CDR2 SNEGSKA (reference sequence). The germline V and J ends were trimmed by 2 bases and 2 bases, with 8 bases remaining between them. CDR3 in DNA: TGCAGTGCTAGACGGGCCTCCACAGATACGCAGTATTTT. Amino acid sequence: CSARRASTDTQYF.